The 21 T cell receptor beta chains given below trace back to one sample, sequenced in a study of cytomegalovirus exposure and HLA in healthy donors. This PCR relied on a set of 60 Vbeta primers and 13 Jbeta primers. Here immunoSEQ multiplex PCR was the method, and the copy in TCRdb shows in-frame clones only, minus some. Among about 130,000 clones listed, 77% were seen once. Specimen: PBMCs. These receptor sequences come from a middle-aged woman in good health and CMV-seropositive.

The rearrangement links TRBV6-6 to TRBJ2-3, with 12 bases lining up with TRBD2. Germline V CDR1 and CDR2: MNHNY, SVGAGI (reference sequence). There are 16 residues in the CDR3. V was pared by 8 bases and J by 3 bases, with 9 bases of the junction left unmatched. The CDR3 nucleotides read TGTGCCAGCGGACGACTAGCGGGAGTGGTGACAGATACGCAGTATTTT. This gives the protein CASGRLAGVVTDTQYF.

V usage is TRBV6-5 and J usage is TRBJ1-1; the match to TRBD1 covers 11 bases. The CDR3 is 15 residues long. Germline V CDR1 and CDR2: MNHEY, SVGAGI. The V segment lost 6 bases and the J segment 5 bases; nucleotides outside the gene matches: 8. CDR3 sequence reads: CASSRQGTGGTEAFF. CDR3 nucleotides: TGTGCCAGCAGCCGACAAGGGACAGGGGGTACTGAAGCTTTCTTT.

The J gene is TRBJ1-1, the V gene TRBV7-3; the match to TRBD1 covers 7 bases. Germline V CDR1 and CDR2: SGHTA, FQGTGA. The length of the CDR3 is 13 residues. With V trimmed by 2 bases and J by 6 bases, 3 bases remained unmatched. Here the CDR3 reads CASSLGQGAEAFF. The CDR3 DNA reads TGTGCCAGCAGCTTAGGGCAGGGGGCTGAAGCTTTCTTT.

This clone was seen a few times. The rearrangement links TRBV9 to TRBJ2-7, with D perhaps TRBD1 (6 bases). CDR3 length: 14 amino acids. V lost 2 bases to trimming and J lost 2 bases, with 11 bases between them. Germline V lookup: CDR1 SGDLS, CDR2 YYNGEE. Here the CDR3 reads CASSVRDNPYEQYF. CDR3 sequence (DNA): TGTGCCAGCAGCGTCCGGGACAACCCCTACGAGCAGTACTTC. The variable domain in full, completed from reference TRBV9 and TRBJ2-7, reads DSGVTQTPKHLITATGQRVTLRCSPRSGDLSVYWYQQSLDQGLQFLIQYYNGEERAKGNILERFSAQQFPDLHSELNLSSLELGDSALYFCASSVRDNPYEQYFGPGTRLTVT.

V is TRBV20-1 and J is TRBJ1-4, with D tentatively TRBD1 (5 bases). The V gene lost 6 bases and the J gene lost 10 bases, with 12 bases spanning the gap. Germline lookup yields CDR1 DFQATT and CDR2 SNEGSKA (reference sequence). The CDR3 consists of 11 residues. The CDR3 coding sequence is TGCAGTGCAGCCCAGGGTCCAAAACTGTTTTTT. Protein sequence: CSAAQGPKLFF.

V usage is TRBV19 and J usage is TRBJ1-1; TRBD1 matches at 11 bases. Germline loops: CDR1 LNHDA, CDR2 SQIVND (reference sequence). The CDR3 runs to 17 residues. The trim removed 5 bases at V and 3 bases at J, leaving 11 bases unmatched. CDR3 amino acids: CASSPARTGGADTEAFF. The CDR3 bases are TGTGCCAGTAGTCCAGCAAGGACAGGGGGCGCCGACACTGAAGCTTTCTTT.

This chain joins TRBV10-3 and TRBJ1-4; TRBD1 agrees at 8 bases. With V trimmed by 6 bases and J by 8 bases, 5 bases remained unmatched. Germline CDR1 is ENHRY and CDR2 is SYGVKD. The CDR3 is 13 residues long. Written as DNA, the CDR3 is TGTGCCATCAGGCGGGGACAGGACGAAAAACTGTTTTTT. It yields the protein CAIRRGQDEKLFF.

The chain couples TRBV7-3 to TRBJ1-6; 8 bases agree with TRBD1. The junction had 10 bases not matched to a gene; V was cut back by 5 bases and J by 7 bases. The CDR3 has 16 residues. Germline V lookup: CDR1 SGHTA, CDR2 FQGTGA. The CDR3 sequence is CASSPRGQGNNSPLHF. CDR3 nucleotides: TGTGCCAGCAGCCCAAGAGGACAGGGAAACAATTCACCCCTCCACTTT. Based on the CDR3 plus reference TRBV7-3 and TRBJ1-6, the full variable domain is GAGVSQTPSNKVTEKGKYVELRCDPISGHTALYWYRQSLGQGPEFLIYFQGTGAADDSGLPNDRFFAVRPEGSVSTLKIQRTERGDSAVYLCASSPRGQGNNSPLHFGNGTRLTVT.

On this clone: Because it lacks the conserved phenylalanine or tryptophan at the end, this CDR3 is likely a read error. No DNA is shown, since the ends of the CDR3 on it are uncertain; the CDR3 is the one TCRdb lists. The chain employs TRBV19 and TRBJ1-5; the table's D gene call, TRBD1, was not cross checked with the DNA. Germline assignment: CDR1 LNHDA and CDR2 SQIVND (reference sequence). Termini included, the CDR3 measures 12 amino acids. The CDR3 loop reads CASKQGDQPHHL.

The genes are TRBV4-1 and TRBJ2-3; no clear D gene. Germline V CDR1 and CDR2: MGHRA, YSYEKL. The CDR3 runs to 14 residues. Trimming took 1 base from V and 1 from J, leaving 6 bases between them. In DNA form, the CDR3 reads TGCGCCAGCAGCCAAGTTTCGGGCACAGATACGCAGTATTTT. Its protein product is CASSQVSGTDTQYF.

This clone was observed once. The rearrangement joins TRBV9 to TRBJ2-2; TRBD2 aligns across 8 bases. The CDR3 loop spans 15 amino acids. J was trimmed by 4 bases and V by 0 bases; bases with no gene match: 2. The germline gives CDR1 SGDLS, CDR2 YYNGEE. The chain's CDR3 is CASSVAAGGTGELFF. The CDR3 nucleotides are TGTGCCAGCAGCGTAGCTGCGGGGGGCACCGGGGAGCTGTTTTTT. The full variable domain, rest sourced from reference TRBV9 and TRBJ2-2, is DSGVTQTPKHLITATGQRVTLRCSPRSGDLSVYWYQQSLDQGLQFLIQYYNGEERAKGNILERFSAQQFPDLHSELNLSSLELGDSALYFCASSVAAGGTGELFFGEGSRLTVL.

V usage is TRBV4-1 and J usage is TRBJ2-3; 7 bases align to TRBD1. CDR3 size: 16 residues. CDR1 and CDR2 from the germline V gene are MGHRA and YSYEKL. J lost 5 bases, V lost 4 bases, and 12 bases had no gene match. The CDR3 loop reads CASSPWVGGEVDTQYF. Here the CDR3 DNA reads TGCGCCAGCAGCCCGTGGGTAGGGGGCGAGGTAGATACGCAGTATTTT.

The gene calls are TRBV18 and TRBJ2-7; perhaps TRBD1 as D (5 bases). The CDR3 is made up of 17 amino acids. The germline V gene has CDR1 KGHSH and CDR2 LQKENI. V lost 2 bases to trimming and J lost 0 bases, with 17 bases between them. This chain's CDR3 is CASSPDSPDTYSYEQYF. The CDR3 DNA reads TGTGCCAGCTCACCAGACTCTCCGGACACCTACTCCTACGAGCAGTACTTC.

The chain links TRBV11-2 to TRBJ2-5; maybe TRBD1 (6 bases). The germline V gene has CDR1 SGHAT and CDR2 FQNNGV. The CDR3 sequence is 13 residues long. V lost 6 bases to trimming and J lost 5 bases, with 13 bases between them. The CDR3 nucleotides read TGTGCCAGCAGAACAGGGTATGGGGAGACCCAGTACTTC. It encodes CASRTGYGETQYF.

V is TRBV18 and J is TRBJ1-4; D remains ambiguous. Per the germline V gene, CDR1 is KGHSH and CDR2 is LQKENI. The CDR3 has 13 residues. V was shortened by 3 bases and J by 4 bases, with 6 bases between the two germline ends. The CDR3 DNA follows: TGTGCCAGCTCACCGTCCCTTAATGAAAAACTGTTTTTT. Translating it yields CASSPSLNEKLFF.

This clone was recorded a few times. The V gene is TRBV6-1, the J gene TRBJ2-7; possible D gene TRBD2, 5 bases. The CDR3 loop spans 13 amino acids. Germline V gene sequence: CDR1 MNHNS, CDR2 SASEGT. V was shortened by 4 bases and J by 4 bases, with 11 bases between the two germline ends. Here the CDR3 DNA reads TGTGCCAGCAGTGCTGGACTGGCATACGAGCAGTACTTC. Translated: CASSAGLAYEQYF.

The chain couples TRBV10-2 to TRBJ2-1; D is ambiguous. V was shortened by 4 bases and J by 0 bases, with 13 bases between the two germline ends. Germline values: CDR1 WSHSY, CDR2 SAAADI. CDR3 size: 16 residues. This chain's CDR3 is CASSGAGSLSYNEQFF. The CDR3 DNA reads TGCGCCAGCAGTGGTGCAGGATCTCTCTCCTACAATGAGCAGTTCTTC.

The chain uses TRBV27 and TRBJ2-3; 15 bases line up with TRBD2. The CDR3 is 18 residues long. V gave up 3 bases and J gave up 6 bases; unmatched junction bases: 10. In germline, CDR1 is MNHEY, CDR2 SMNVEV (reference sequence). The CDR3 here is CASSLSLGLAGGPDTQYF. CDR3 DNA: TGTGCCAGCAGTTTGTCATTAGGACTAGCGGGAGGGCCTGATACGCAGTATTTT.

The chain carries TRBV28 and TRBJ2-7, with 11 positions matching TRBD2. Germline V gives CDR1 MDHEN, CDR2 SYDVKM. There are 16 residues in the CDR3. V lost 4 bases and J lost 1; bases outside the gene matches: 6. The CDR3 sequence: CASSSPTSGASYEQYF. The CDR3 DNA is TGTGCCAGCAGTTCCCCGACTAGCGGGGCTTCCTACGAGCAGTACTTC.

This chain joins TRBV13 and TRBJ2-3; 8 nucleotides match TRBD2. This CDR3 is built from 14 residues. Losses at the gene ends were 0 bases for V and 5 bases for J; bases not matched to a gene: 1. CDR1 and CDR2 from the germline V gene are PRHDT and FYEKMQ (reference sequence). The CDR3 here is CASSLGREGDTQYF. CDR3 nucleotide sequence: TGTGCCAGCAGCTTAGGACGGGAGGGAGATACGCAGTATTTT.

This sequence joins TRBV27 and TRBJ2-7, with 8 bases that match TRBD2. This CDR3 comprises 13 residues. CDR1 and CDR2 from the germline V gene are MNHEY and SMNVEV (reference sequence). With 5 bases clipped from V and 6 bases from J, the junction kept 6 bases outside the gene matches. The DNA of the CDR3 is TGTGCCAGCAGTCGGGAGGGCCGTGGCGAGCAGTACTTC. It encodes CASSREGRGEQYF.